One and the same sample provided the 5 T cell receptor beta chains below, sequenced in a study of identical twins. TCRdb used MiXCR to reprocess the 5' RACE reads, holding one entry per CDR3 protein. The sample yields hundreds of thousands of distinct CDR3 sequences, 5.5% to 7.5% seen once. Sequences were obtained from naive T cells sorted from blood. Receptor source: a young man in good health.

Comment on this clonotype: A much larger clonotype is one base distant, so this may be a read error. Since no conserved phenylalanine or tryptophan closes the CDR3, a read error is the likely cause. The chain links TRBV20-1 to TRBJ2-1, with 11 bases identical to TRBD1. The CDR3 contains 12 residues. The V gene's germline CDR1 is DFQATT and CDR2 SNEGSKA (reference sequence). Written as DNA, the CDR3 is TGCAACGGACAGGGGGCCGACAATGAGCAGTTCTTA. Amino acids: CNGQGADNEQFL.

This clonotype was recorded at least ten times. The genes are TRBV25-1 and TRBJ2-5; the D gene is possibly TRBD2 (6 bases). From germline, CDR1 is MGHDK and CDR2 SYGVNS. This CDR3 contains 17 residues. Trimming pared 5 bases from V and 5 bases from J, leaving 24 bases between. The CDR3 spells CASSPPEATRGGETQYF. The CDR3 coding sequence is TGTGCCAGCAGTCCCCCCGAGGCCACCAGAGGAGGGGAGACCCAGTACTTC.

Comment on this clonotype: The junction departs from the called germline gene at one end, perhaps through a read error. The chain has TRBV2 and TRBJ1-1, with unresolved D. CDR3 length equals 12 residues. CDR1 is SNHLY and CDR2 is FYNNEI in the germline V gene. CDR3 in amino acids: CASQAAGTEASF. CDR3 DNA: TGTGCCAGCCAGGCGGCGGGCACTGAAGCTTCCTTT. The variable domain in full, with the rest retrieved from reference TRBV2 and TRBJ1-1, is EPEVTQTPSHQVTQMGQEVILRCVPISNHLYFYWYRQILGQKVEFLVSFYNNEISEKSEIFDDQFSVERPDGSNFTLKIRSTKLEDSAMYFCASQAAGTEASFGQGTRLTVV.

This clonotype was counted ten times or more. The genes are TRBV2 and TRBJ2-1; possibly TRBD2 for D (6 bases). Trimming shortened V by 6 bases and J by 15 bases, and 21 bases separated the two germline ends. Germline V gives CDR1 SNHLY, CDR2 FYNNEI. The CDR3 contains 13 residues. The CDR3 DNA sequence: TGTGCCAGCAGATCTACGACTAGTTCGTACCCGTTCTTC. Amino acid sequence: CASRSTTSSYPFF.

J is TRBJ2-1 and V is TRBV6-5, with D uncertain. Germline CDR1 MNHEY, CDR2 SVGAGI. Trimming took 0 bases from V and 0 from J, leaving 9 bases between them. The CDR3 sequence is 16 residues long. As DNA, the CDR3 is TGTGCCAGCAGTTACTCGAAGTACCCCTCCTACAATGAGCAGTTCTTC. Protein: CASSYSKYPSYNEQFF.